The clone carrying this T cell receptor beta chain has just a few counts. Its antigen is as yet unknown. This sample was taken from a study of post-analysis software for immune sequencing data. Unique molecular identifiers tagged the TCR beta cDNA libraries. Between roughly 0.9 and 11 million T cells gave rise to some 450,000 cDNA molecules. TCRdb used MiXCR to reprocess the PCR reads, holding one entry per CDR3 protein. This table holds hundreds of thousands of distinct CDR3 sequences, roughly 27% found once. Study-level findings and limits: Controls showed lower frequencies than patients for five or six TRBV segments, and TRBV5-6, TRBV5-1 and TRBV20-1 were among these.

The CDR3 sequence is 15 residues long. Trimming took 6 bases from V and 0 from J, leaving 14 bases between them. Looked up from germline, CDR1 is MDHEN and CDR2 is SYDVKM. What was sequenced was blood. The chain couples TRBV28 to TRBJ1-1; possible D gene TRBD1, 5 bases. This clonotype was obtained from a girl aged 10 to 17 with multiple sclerosis. The CDR3, as DNA: TGTGCCAGCAGCCTTGGGGCAGATATGAACACTGAAGCTTTCTTT. Protein product: CASSLGADMNTEAFF.